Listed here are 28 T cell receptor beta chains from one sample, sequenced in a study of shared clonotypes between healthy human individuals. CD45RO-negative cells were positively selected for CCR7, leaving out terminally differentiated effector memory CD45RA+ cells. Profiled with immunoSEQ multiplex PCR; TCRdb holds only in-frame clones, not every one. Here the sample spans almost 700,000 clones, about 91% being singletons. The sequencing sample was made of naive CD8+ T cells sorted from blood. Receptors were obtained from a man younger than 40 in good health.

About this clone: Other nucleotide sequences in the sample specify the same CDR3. The CDR3 spells CASSLGAGSSYEQYF. The CDR3 bases are TGTGCCAGCAGCTTGGGTGCCGGTAGCTCCTACGAGCAGTACTTC. This chain uses TRBV13 with TRBJ2-7; D gene unclear. Germline values: CDR1 PRHDT, CDR2 FYEKMQ (reference sequence). The length of the CDR3 is 15 residues. V gave up 3 bases and J gave up 0 bases, with 12 bases separating them.

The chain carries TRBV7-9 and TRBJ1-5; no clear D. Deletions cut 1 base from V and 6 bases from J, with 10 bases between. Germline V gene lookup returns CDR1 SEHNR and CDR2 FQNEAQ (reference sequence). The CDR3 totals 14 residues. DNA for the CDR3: TGTGCCAGCAGCTTAGATGGGCGATTTCAGCCCCAGCATTTT. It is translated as CASSLDGRFQPQHF.

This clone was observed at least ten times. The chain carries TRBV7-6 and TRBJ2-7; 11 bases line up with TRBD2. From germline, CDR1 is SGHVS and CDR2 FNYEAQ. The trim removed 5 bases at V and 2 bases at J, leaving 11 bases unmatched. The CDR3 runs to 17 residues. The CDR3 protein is CASSPHGLAGLPYEQYF. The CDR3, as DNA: TGTGCCAGCAGCCCCCATGGACTAGCGGGCCTCCCCTACGAGCAGTACTTC.

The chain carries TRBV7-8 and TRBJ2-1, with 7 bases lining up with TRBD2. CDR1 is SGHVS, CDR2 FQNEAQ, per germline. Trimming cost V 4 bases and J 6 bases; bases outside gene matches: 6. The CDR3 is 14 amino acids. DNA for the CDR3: TGTGCCAGCAGCTCTAGGACTAGTGGCAATGAGCAGTTCTTC. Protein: CASSSRTSGNEQFF.

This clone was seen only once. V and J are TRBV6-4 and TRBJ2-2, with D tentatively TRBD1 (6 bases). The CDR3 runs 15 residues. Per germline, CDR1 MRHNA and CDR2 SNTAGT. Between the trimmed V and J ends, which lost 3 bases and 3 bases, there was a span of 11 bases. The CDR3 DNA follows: TGTGCCAGCAGTGAAAGGGCAGGGGACACCGGGGAGCTGTTTTTT. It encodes CASSERAGDTGELFF.

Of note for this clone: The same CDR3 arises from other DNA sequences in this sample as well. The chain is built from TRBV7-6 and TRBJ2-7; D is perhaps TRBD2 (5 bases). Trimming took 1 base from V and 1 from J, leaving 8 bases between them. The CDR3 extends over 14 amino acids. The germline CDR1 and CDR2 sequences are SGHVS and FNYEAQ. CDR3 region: CASSLGGGSYEQYF. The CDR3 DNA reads TGTGCCAGCAGCTTAGGAGGAGGATCCTACGAGCAGTACTTC.

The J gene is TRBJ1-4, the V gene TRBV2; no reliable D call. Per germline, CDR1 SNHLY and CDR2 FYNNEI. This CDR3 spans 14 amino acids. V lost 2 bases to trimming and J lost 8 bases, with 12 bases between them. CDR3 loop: CASSESLGREKLFF. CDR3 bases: TGTGCCAGCAGTGAATCGTTGGGAAGGGAAAAACTGTTTTTT. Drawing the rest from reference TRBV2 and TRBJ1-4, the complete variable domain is EPEVTQTPSHQVTQMGQEVILRCVPISNHLYFYWYRQILGQKVEFLVSFYNNEISEKSEIFDDQFSVERPDGSNFTLKIRSTKLEDSAMYFCASSESLGREKLFFGSGTQLSVL.

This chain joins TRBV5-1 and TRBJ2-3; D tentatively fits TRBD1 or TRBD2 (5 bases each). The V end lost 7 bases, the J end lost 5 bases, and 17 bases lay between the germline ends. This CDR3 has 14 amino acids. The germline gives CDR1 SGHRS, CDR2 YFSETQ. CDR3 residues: CASHLRDLRDTQYF. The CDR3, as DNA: TGCGCCAGCCACCTCCGGGACCTCCGAGATACGCAGTATTTT. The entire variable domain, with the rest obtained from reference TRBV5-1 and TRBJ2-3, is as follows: KAGVTQTPRYLIKTRGQQVTLSCSPISGHRSVSWYQQTPGQGLQFLFEYFSETQRNKGNFPGRFSGRQFSNSRSEMNVSTLELGDSALYLCASHLRDLRDTQYFGPGTRLTVL.

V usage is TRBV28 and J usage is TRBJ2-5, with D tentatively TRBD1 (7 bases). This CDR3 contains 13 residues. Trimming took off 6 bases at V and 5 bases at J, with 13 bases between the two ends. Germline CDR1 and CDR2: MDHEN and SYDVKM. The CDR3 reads CASSPPGGETQYF. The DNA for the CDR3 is TGTGCCAGCAGCCCCCCAGGGGGGGAGACCCAGTACTTC.

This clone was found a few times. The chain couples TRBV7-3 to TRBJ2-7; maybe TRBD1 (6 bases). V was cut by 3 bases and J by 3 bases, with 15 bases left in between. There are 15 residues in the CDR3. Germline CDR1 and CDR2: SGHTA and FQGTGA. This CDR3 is CASSFSGGAGYEQYF. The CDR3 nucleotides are TGTGCCAGCAGCTTTTCTGGGGGCGCAGGCTACGAGCAGTACTTC.

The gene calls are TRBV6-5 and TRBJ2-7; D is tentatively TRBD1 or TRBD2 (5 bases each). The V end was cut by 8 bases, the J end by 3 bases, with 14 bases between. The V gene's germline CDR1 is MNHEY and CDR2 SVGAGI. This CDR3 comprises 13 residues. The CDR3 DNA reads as TGTGCCAGCCGACCGGGACCCTACTACGAGCAGTACTTC. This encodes CASRPGPYYEQYF.

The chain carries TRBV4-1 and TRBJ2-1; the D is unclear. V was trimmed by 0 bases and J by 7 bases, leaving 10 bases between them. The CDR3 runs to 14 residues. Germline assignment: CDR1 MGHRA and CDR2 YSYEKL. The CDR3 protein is CASSQDWGSNEQFF. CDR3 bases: TGCGCCAGCAGCCAAGATTGGGGTTCAAATGAGCAGTTCTTC.

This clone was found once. The CDR3 nucleotides read TGTGCCAGCAGCTCTGATTCAAGCACAGATACGCAGTATTTT. This translates into CASSSDSSTDTQYF. The V gene is TRBV11-3, the J gene TRBJ2-3; D is unclear. The V end lost 4 bases, the J end lost 0 bases, and 8 bases lay between the germline ends. The CDR3 is 14 residues long. CDR1 SGHNT and CDR2 YENEEA come from the germline V gene.

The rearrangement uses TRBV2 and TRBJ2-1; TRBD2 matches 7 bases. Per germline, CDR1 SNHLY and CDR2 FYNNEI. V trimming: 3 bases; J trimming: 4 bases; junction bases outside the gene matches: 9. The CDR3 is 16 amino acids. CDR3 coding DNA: TGTGCCAGCAGTGATCTTGCGGGAGAGGGGTACAATGAGCAGTTCTTC. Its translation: CASSDLAGEGYNEQFF. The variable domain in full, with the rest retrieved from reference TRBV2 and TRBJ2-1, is EPEVTQTPSHQVTQMGQEVILRCVPISNHLYFYWYRQILGQKVEFLVSFYNNEISEKSEIFDDQFSVERPDGSNFTLKIRSTKLEDSAMYFCASSDLAGEGYNEQFFGPGTRLTVL.

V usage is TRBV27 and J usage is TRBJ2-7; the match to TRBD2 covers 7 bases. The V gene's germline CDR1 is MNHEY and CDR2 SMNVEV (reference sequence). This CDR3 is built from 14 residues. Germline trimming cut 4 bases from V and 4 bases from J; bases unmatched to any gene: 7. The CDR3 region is CASSSLLAEYEQYF. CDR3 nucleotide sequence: TGTGCCAGCAGTTCCCTGCTAGCGGAATACGAGCAGTACTTC.

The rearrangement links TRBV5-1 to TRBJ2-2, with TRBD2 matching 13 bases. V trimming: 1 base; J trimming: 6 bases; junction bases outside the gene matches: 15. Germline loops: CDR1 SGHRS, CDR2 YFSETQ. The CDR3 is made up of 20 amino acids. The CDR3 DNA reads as TGCGCCAGCAGCTTGAAGGGACTAGCGGGAAAAGTAACTGTCGCCGGGGAGCTGTTTTTT. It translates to CASSLKGLAGKVTVAGELFF.

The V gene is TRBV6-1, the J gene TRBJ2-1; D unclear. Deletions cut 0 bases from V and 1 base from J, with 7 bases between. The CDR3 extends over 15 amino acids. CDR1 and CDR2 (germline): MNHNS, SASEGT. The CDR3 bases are TGTGCCAGCAGTGAAGCAGGGTGGTCCTACAATGAGCAGTTCTTC. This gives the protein CASSEAGWSYNEQFF.

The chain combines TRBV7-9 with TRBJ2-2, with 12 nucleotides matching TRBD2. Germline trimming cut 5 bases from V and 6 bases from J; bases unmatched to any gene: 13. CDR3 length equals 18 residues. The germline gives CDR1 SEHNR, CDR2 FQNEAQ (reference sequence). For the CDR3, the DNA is TGTGCCAGCAGCCCCAAATCACTAGCGGGAGGACCCCCCGGGGAGCTGTTTTTT. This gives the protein CASSPKSLAGGPPGELFF. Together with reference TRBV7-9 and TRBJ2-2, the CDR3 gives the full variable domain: DTGVSQNPRHKITKRGQNVTFRCDPISEHNRLYWYRQTLGQGPEFLTYFQNEAQLEKSRLLSDRFSAERPKGSFSTLEIQRTEQGDSAMYLCASSPKSLAGGPPGELFFGEGSRLTVL.

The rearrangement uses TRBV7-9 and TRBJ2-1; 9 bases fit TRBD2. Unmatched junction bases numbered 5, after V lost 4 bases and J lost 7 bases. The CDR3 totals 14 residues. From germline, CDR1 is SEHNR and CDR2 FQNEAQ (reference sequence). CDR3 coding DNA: TGTGCCAGCAGCTCGACTAGCGGTAATAATGAGCAGTTCTTC. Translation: CASSSTSGNNEQFF.

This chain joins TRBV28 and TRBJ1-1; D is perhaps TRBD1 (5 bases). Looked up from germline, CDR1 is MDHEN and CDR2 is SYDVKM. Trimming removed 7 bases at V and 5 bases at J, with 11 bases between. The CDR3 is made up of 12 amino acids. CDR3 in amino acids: CASTLGGTEAFF. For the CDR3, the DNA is TGTGCCAGCACGCTGGGGGGGACTGAAGCTTTCTTT.

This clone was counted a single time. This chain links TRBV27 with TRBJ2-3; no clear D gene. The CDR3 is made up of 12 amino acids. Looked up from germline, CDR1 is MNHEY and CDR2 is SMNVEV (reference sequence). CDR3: CAAWGTTDTQYF. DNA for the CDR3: TGTGCAGCGTGGGGTACGACAGATACGCAGTATTTT.

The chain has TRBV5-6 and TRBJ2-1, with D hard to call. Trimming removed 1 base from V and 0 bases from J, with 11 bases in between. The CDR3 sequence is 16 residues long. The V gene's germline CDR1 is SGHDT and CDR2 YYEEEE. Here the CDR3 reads CASSLNSAPSYNEQFF. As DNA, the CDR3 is TGTGCCAGCAGCTTGAACTCAGCTCCCTCCTACAATGAGCAGTTCTTC.

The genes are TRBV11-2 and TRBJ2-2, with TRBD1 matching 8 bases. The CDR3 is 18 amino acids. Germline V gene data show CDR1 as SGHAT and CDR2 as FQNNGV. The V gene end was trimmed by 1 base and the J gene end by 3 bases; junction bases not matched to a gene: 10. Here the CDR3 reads CASSLVRGQGFDTGELFF. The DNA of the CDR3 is TGTGCCAGCAGCTTAGTCCGTGGACAGGGATTTGACACCGGGGAGCTGTTTTTT.

The CDR3 nucleotides read TGTGCCAGCAGCCACTCAACAGGGCCCACCCAAGAGACCCAGTACTTC. Its translation: CASSHSTGPTQETQYF. V gene TRBV13 combines with J gene TRBJ2-5; a possible D gene is TRBD1 (6 bases). Looked up from germline, CDR1 is PRHDT and CDR2 is FYEKMQ (reference sequence). The ends were cut back, 5 bases at V and 1 base at J, with 17 bases in the middle. The CDR3 runs 16 residues.

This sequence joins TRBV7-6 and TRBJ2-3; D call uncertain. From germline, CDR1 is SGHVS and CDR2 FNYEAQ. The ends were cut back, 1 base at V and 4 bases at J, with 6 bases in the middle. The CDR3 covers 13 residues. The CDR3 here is CASSLDPPDTQYF. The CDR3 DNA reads TGTGCCAGCAGCTTAGACCCCCCAGATACGCAGTATTTT.

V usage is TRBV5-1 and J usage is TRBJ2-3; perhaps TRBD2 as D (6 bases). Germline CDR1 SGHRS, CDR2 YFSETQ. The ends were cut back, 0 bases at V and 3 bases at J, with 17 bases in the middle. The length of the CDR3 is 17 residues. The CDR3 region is CASSLAGEALATDTQYF. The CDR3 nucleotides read TGCGCCAGCAGCTTGGCCGGGGAGGCCCTAGCTACAGATACGCAGTATTTT.

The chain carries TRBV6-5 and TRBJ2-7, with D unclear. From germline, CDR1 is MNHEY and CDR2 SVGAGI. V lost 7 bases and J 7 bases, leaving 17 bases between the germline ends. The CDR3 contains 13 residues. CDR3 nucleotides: TGTGCCAGCACCTCTTCGGGCCGGTGGGAGCAGTACTTC. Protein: CASTSSGRWEQYF.

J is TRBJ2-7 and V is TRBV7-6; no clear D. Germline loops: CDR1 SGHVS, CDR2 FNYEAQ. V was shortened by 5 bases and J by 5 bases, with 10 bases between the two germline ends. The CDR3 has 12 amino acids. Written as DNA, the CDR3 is TGTGCCAGCAGCAGTCAGACGGACGAGCAGTACTTC. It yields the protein CASSSQTDEQYF.